The 8 T cell receptor beta chains below were found in one sample sequenced in a study of beta chain features in type 1 diabetes. Of the isolated RNA, all was reverse transcribed, and so the sequenced material was expressed TCRB transcripts. Assay used: immunoSEQ multiplex PCR; TCRdb lists only in-frame clones, some missing. The data contain about 930,000 clones, 17% of them singletons. Sequenced: naive CD4+ T cells from blood. Every receptor here comes from a woman aged 18-30 years in good health.

This clone was detected a few times. CDR3 bases: TGTGCCAGCAACGTACGGGACACCAACACTGAAGCTTTCTTT. It yields the protein CASNVRDTNTEAFF. The chain has TRBV11-2 and TRBJ1-1; possibly TRBD1 for D (6 bases). Germline V gives CDR1 SGHAT, CDR2 FQNNGV. Trimming stripped 7 bases from V and 2 bases from J, with 14 bases between. The CDR3 consists of 14 residues. Filled out from reference TRBV11-2 and TRBJ1-1, the complete variable domain reads EAGVAQSPRYKIIEKRQSVAFWCNPISGHATLYWYQQILGQGPKLLIQFQNNGVVDDSQLPKDRFSAERLKGVDSTLKIQPAKLEDSAVYLCASNVRDTNTEAFFGQGTRLTVV.

This clone turned up a few times. The genes are TRBV28 and TRBJ2-3; no firm D call. Germline CDR1 and CDR2: MDHEN and SYDVKM. Trimming shortened V by 2 bases and J by 5 bases, and 14 bases separated the two germline ends. The CDR3 has 15 amino acids. The CDR3 loop reads CASSLPASYGDTQYF. CDR3 nucleotide sequence: TGTGCCAGCAGTTTACCGGCATCCTATGGAGATACGCAGTATTTT.

This clone was found a few times. The genes are TRBV4-2 and TRBJ1-4; TRBD1 matches at 8 bases. V was clipped by 2 bases and J by 5 bases; unmatched bases: 10. The CDR3 length is 17 residues. Per germline, CDR1 LGHNA and CDR2 YNFKEQ. The CDR3 nucleotides are TGTGCCAGCAGCCAACAACTCGGGGACAGGCAAAATGAAAAACTGTTTTTT. It translates to CASSQQLGDRQNEKLFF.

This clone appeared a few times. The chain uses TRBV29-1 and TRBJ2-1; 7 bases align to TRBD1. Germline trimming cut 7 bases from V and 14 bases from J; bases unmatched to any gene: 8. This CDR3 is 10 amino acids long. Germline CDR1 is SQVTM and CDR2 is ANQGSEA. Here the CDR3 DNA reads TGCAGCGCGTACTGGACAGGAGAGTTCTTC. Protein sequence: CSAYWTGEFF.

V usage is TRBV7-2 and J usage is TRBJ2-5; 12 nucleotides line up with TRBD2. The germline CDR1 and CDR2 sequences are SGHTA and FQGNSA. CDR3 length equals 19 residues. With V trimmed by 5 bases and J by 5 bases, 18 bases remained unmatched. The CDR3 loop reads CASSRGTSGLSLGGETQYF. CDR3 DNA: TGTGCCAGCAGCAGAGGGACTAGCGGGCTTTCCCTTGGGGGTGAGACCCAGTACTTC.

This clone was picked up a small number of times. The chain couples TRBV23-1 to TRBJ2-7; D perhaps matches TRBD2 (5 bases). TRBV23-1 carries the ORF label, with uncertain function. The ends were cut back, 6 bases at V and 4 bases at J, with 16 bases in the middle. The CDR3 has 14 amino acids. DNA of the CDR3: TGCGCCAGCAGCCGGTCGGGGTGTCCGTACGAGCAGTACTTC. It translates to CASSRSGCPYEQYF.

J is TRBJ2-2 and V is TRBV6-5; the D gene is possibly TRBD2 (6 bases). This CDR3 has 15 amino acids. V lost 2 bases and J 4 bases, leaving 11 bases between the germline ends. The germline CDR1 and CDR2 sequences are MNHEY and SVGAGI. The CDR3 loop reads CASSYGMGGTGELFF. The CDR3 bases are TGTGCCAGCAGTTACGGTATGGGAGGCACCGGGGAGCTGTTTTTT.

This clone showed up just a few times. The rearrangement links TRBV7-2 to TRBJ2-2; D is undetermined. V dropped 5 bases and J dropped 2 bases, with 6 bases sitting between them. This CDR3 comprises 13 residues. Germline V CDR1 and CDR2: SGHTA, FQGNSA. The CDR3 loop reads CASSRLNTGELFF. The DNA for the CDR3 is TGTGCCAGCAGCCGACTTAACACCGGGGAGCTGTTTTTT.